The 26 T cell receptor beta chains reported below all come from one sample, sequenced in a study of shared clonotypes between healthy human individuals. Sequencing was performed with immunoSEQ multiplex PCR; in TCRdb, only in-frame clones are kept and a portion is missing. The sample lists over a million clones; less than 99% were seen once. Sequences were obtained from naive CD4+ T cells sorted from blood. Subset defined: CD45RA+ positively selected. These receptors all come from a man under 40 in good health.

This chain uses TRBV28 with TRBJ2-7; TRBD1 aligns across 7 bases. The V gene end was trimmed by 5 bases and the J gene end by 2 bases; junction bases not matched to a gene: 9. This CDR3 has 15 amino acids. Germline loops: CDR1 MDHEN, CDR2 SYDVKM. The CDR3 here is CASSLPGQATYEQYF. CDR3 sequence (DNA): TGTGCCAGCAGTCTACCCGGACAGGCGACCTACGAGCAGTACTTC. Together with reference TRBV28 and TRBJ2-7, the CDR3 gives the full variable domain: DVKVTQSSRYLVKRTGEKVFLECVQDMDHENMFWYRQDPGLGLRLIYFSYDVKMKEKGDIPEGYSVSREKKERFSLILESASTNQTSMYLCASSLPGQATYEQYFGPGTRLTVT.

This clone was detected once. CDR3 residues: CASQTSGRGGPNEQYF. In nucleotides, the CDR3 is TGTGCCAGTCAGACTAGCGGGAGAGGCGGGCCCAACGAGCAGTACTTC. The chain has TRBV28 and TRBJ2-7; 12 bases line up with TRBD2. CDR3 length equals 16 residues. Unmatched junction bases numbered 14, after V lost 9 bases and J lost 5 bases. Germline CDR1 MDHEN, CDR2 SYDVKM.

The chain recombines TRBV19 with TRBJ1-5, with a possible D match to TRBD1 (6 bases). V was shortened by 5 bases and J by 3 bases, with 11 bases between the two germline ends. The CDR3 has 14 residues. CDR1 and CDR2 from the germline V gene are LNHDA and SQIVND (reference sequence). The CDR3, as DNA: TGTGCCAGTAGTCCTACAGGGCTCAATCAGCCCCAGCATTTT. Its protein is CASSPTGLNQPQHF.

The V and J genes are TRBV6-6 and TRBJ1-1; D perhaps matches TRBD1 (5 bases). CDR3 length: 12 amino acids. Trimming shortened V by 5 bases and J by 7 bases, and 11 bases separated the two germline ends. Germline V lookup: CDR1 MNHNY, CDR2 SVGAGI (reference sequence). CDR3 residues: CASSPDRLEAFF. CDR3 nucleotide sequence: TGTGCCAGCAGTCCCGACAGACTTGAAGCTTTCTTT.

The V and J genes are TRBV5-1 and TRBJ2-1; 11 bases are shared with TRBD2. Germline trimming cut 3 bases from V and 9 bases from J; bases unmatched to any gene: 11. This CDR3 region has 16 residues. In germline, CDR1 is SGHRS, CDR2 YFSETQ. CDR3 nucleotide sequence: TGCGCCAGCAGCTCTGGGGCACTAGCGGGAGCGGCTGAGCAGTTCTTC. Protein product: CASSSGALAGAAEQFF.

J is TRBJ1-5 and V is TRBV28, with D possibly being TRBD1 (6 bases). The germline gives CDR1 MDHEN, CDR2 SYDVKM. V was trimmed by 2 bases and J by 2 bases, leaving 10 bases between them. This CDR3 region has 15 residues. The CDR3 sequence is CASSLRGAGNQPQHF. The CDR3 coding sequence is TGTGCCAGCAGTTTAAGGGGGGCCGGCAATCAGCCCCAGCATTTT. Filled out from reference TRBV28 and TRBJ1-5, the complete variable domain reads DVKVTQSSRYLVKRTGEKVFLECVQDMDHENMFWYRQDPGLGLRLIYFSYDVKMKEKGDIPEGYSVSREKKERFSLILESASTNQTSMYLCASSLRGAGNQPQHFGDGTRLSIL.

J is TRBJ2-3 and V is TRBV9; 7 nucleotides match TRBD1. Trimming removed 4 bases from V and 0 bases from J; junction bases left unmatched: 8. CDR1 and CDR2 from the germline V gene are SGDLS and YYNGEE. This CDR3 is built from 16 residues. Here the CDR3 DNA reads TGTGCCAGCAGCTCCCAGACAGGGCTGAGCACAGATACGCAGTATTTT. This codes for CASSSQTGLSTDTQYF.

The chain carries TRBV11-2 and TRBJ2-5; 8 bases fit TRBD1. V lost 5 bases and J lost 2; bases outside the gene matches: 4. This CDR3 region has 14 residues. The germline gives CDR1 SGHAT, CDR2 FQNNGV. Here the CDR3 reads CASSARQGQETQYF. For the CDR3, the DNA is TGTGCCAGCAGCGCCCGACAGGGGCAAGAGACCCAGTACTTC.

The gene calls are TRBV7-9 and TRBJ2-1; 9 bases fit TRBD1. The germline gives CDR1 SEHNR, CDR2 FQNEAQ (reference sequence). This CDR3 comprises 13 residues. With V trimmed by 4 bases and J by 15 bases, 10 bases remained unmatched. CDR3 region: CASSSIDGTGLFF. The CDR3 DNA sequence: TGTGCCAGCAGCTCGATCGACGGGACAGGGCTGTTCTTC.

CDR3 bases: TGTGCCATCCAGGGGGCGCAAGGTGAAAAACTGTTTTTT. This sequence encodes CAIQGAQGEKLFF. This chain joins TRBV5-4 and TRBJ1-4; 8 bases match TRBD1. CDR3 size: 13 residues. J gave up 7 bases and V 9 bases, and 8 bases lay outside the gene matches. Germline-derived CDR1 and CDR2 are SGHNT and YYREEE (reference sequence).

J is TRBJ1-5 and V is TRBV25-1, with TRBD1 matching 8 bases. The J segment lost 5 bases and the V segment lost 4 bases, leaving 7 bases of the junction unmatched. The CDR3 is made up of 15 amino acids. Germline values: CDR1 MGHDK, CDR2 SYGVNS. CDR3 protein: CASSAAGGPHQPQHF. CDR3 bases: TGTGCCAGCAGTGCTGCAGGGGGCCCACATCAGCCCCAGCATTTT.

CDR3 in DNA: TGTGCCAGCAGCTTGCAAGGAGGGGCGGGGTACGAGCAGTACTTC. It encodes CASSLQGGAGYEQYF. This chain uses TRBV5-4 with TRBJ2-7; weak D call: TRBD2 (6 bases). The germline V and J ends were trimmed by 1 base and 4 bases, with 15 bases remaining between them. From germline, CDR1 is SGHNT and CDR2 YYREEE (reference sequence). This CDR3 has 15 residues.

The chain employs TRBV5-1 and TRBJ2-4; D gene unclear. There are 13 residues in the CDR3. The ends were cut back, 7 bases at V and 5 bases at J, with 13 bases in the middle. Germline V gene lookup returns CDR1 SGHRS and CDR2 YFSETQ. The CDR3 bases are TGCGCCAGCCACGATAGTCCCGAAAACATTCAGTACTTC. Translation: CASHDSPENIQYF.

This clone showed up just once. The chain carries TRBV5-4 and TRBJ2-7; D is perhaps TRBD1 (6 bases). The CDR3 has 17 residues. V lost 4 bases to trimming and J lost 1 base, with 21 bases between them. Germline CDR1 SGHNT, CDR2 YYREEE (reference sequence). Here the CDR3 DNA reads TGTGCCAGCAGCCTACGACCAAAGGGGGTAAGATCCTACGAGCAGTACTTC. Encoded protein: CASSLRPKGVRSYEQYF.

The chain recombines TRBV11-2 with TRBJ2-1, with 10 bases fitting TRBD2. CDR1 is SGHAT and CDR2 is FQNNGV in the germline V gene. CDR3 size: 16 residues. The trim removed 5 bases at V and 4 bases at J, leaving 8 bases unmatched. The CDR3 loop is CASSRGLADRYNEQFF. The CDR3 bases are TGTGCCAGCAGCAGAGGACTAGCGGACCGTTACAATGAGCAGTTCTTC.

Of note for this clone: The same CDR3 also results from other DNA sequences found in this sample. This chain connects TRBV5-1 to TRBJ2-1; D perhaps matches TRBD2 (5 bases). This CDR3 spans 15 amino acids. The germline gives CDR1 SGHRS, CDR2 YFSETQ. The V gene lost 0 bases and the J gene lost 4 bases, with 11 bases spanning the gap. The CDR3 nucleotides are TGCGCCAGCAGCTTGGGAGGGAGTCTGTACAATGAGCAGTTCTTC. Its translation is CASSLGGSLYNEQFF.

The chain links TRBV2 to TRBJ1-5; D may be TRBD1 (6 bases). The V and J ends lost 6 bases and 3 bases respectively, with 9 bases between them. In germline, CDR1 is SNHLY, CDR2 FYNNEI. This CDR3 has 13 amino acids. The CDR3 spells CASRGTINQPQHF. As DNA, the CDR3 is TGTGCCAGCAGGGGGACAATCAATCAGCCCCAGCATTTT.

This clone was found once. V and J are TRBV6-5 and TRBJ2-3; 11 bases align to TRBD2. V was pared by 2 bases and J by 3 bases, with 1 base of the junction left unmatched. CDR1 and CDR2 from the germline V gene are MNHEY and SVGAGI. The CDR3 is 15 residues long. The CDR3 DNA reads TGTGCCAGCAGTTACACTAGCGGGAGAACAGATACGCAGTATTTT. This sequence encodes CASSYTSGRTDTQYF.

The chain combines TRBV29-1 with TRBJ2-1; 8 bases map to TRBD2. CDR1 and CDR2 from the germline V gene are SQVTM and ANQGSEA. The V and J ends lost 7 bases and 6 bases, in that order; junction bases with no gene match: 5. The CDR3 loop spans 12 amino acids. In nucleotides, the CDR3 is TGCAGCGCGGGAGGGAGGGGCAATGAGCAGTTCTTC. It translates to CSAGGRGNEQFF.

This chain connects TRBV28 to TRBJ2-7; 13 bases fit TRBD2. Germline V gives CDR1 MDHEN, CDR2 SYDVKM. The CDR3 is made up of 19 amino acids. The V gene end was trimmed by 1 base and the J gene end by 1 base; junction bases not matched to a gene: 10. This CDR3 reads CASSLFGLAGAGQSYEQYF. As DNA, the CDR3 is TGTGCCAGCAGTTTATTCGGACTAGCGGGAGCAGGACAATCCTACGAGCAGTACTTC.

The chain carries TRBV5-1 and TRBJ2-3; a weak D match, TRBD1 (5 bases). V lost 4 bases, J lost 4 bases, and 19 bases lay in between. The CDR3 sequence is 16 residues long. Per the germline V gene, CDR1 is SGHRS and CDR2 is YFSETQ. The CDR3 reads CASSPYQGSIPDTQYF. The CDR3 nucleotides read TGCGCCAGCAGCCCTTACCAGGGCTCCATACCAGATACGCAGTATTTT.

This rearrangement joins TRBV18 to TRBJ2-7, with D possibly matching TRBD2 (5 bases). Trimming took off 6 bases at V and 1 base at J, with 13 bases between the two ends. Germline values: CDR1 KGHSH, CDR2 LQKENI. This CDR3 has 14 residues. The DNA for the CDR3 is TGTGCCAGCTCCCTCGGGGAAGGATCCTACGAGCAGTACTTC. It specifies CASSLGEGSYEQYF.

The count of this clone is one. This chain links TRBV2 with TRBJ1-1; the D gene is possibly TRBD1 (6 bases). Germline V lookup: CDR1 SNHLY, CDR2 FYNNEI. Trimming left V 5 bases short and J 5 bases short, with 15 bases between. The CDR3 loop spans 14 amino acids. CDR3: CASSYREDRTEAFF. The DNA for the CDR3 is TGTGCCAGCAGTTACAGGGAAGATCGGACTGAAGCTTTCTTT.

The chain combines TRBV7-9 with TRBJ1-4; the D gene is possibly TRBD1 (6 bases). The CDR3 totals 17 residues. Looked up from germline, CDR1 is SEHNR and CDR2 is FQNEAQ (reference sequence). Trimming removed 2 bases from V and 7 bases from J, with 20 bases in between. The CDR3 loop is CASSLWLGGNDGEKLFF. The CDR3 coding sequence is TGTGCCAGCAGCTTATGGTTAGGGGGAAACGACGGTGAAAAACTGTTTTTT.

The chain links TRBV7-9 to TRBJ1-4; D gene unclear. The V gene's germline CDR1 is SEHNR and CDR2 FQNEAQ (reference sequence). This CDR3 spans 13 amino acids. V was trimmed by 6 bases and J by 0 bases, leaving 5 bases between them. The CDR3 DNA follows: TGTGCCAGCAGGGTAACAACTAATGAAAAACTGTTTTTT. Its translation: CASRVTTNEKLFF.

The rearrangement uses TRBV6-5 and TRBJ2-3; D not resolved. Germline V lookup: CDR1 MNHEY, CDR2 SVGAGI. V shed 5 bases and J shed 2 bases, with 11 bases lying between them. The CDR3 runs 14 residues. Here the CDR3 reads CASSTPGLTDTQYF. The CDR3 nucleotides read TGTGCCAGCAGTACACCGGGCCTCACAGATACGCAGTATTTT.